Given below is one T cell receptor beta chain in context. Its specificity is not known. These data come from a study of T cell responses to AZD1222 COVID-19 vaccine. General observations from the study: Baseline serostatus was positive in only six AZD1222 recipients. Donors, mostly white British, included more females; clonal diversity was possibly underestimated.

Here immunoSEQ multiplex PCR was the method, and the copy in TCRdb shows in-frame clones only, minus some. The table includes about 140,000 clones, roughly 90% detected once. Germline CDR1 and CDR2: SGDLS and YYNGEE. The CDR3 is 15 residues long. Trimming removed 2 bases at V and 0 bases at J, with 12 bases between. Sample: peripheral blood, taken on day 0 of AZD1222 vaccination. V is TRBV9 and J is TRBJ2-7; D perhaps matches TRBD2 (5 bases). The sequence was obtained from an adult in good health. Here the CDR3 DNA reads TGTGCCAGCAGCGTCAGCGGCCTTCCCTCCTACGAGCAGTACTTC. Translation gives CASSVSGLPSYEQYF.